This T cell receptor (beta chain) is from a study of shared clonotypes between healthy human individuals. Study-level results: When compared with the clonotypes that were shared by all four sorted-subset donors, the non-shared clonotypes turned out to have lower generation probabilities.

As regards this clone: What it binds is unknown.

Assay used: immunoSEQ multiplex PCR; TCRdb lists only in-frame clones, some missing. This table has about 2.3 million clones, about 90% appearing once. From CD4+ cells came CD45RA+ naive and CD45RA-negative memory subsets. Material for sequencing was naive CD4+ T cells from PBMCs. As for subset: CD45RA+ positively selected. This sequence was found in a man between 18 and 35 years old in good health. Some clones in this sample may be carry-over from other donors' samples.

As DNA, the CDR3 is TGTGCCAGCAGTAAACGGGCTTCAGATACGCAGTATTTT. Translating it yields CASSKRASDTQYF. The chain couples TRBV9 to TRBJ2-3; unclear D gene. There are 13 residues in the CDR3. With 5 bases removed from V and 4 bases from J, the gap between germline ends came to 11 bases. Germline-derived CDR1 and CDR2 are SGDLS and YYNGEE. Looking up the rest from reference TRBV9 and TRBJ2-3 gives the full variable domain: DSGVTQTPKHLITATGQRVTLRCSPRSGDLSVYWYQQSLDQGLQFLIQYYNGEERAKGNILERFSAQQFPDLHSELNLSSLELGDSALYFCASSKRASDTQYFGPGTRLTVL.